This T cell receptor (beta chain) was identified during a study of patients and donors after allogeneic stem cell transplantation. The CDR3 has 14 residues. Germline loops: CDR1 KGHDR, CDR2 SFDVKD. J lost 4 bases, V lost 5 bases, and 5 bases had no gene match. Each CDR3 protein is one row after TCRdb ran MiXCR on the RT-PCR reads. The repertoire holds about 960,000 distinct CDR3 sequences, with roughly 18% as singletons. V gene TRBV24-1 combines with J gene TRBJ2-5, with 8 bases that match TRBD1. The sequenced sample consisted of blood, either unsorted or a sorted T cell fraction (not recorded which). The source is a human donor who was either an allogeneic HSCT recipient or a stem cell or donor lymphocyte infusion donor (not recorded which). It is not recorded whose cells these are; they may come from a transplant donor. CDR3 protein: CATSAAGGLETQYF. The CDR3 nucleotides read TGTGCCACCAGTGCAGCAGGGGGCCTAGAGACCCAGTACTTC.